The T cell receptor beta chain described here comes from a study of shared clonotypes between healthy human individuals. General observations from the study: Naive CD4 clonotype sharing across several donors was around 5%. Clonotype sharing among donors was thought likely to change with sequencing depth. Owing to a small donor count, the genetic and exposure-history diversity represented was limited.

As concerns this clone: Antigen unknown.

The donor cohort consisted entirely of Caucasian adults residing in Nashville, Tennessee. Germline CDR1 and CDR2: SGDLS and YYNGEE. The CDR3 is 14 amino acids. V lost 4 bases to trimming and J lost 2 bases; unmatched junction nucleotides: 5. Here immunoSEQ multiplex PCR was the method, and the copy in TCRdb shows in-frame clones only, minus some. Of about 2.3 million clones detected, approximately 93% appear once; the ten largest clones hold around 0.4%. The sequenced sample was naive CD4+ T cells from PBMCs. Subset of the sample: CD45RA+ positively selected. The V gene is TRBV9, the J gene TRBJ2-7, with 8 bases that match TRBD1. This TCR was recovered from a man aged 18 to 35 in good health. Some clones in this sample may be carry-over from other donors' samples. CDR3 DNA sequence: TGTGCCAGCAGCCCCCCGGGACAGGCCTACGAGCAGTACTTC. As protein: CASSPPGQAYEQYF.